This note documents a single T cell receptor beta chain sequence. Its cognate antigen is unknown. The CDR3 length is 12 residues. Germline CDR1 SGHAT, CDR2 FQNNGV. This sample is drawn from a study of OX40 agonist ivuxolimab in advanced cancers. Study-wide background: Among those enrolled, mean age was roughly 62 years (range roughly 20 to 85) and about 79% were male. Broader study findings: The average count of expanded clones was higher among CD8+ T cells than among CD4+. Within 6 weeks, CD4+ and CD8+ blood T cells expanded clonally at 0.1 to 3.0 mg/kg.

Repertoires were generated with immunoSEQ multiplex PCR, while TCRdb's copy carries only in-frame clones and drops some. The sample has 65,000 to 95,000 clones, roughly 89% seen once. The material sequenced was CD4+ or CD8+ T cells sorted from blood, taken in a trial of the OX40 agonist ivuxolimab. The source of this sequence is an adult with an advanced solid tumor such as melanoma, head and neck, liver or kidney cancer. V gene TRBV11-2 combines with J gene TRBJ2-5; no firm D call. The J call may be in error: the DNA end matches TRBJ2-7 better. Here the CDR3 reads CASSLELYEQYF. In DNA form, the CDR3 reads TGTGCCAGCAGCTTAGAGCTCTACGAGCAGTACTTC.